These T cell receptor beta chains were read from a single sample in a study of cytomegalovirus exposure and HLA in healthy donors. Using immunoSEQ multiplex PCR, the repertoire was profiled, and TCRdb retains in-frame clones only, with some absent. This table holds around 65,000 clones, 70% to 80% found once. The sequencing sample was made of PBMCs. The receptors were sampled from a man aged 45-65 years in good health and CMV-seropositive. The CDR3 runs from the conserved cysteine through the conserved F or W. D genes are given only for firm matches. For some rows the clone size is stated as once, few or many, or as a class when expanded; others skip it.

d_call	cdr3_length	clone_size	j_call	v_call	cdr3_nt	cdr3_aa
TRBD1	15	.	TRBJ1-5	TRBV7-9	TGTTCCAGCAGCTTCGGGACAGGTGGCAATCAGCCCCAGCATTTT	CSSSFGTGGNQPQHF
TRBD2	17	.	TRBJ2-1	TRBV9	TGTGCCAGCAGCGTAGGCCTAGCGGAAAGCTCCTACAATGAGCAGTTCTTC	CASSVGLAESSYNEQFF
.	17	.	TRBJ1-5	TRBV19	TGTGCCAGTAGTATAGCCCCGGGGGGGTCGCCTAGCCAGCCCCAGCATTTT	CASSIAPGGSPSQPQHF
.	13	.	TRBJ2-2	TRBV7-2	TGTGCCAGCAGCCCGCTGGCCACCGGGGAGCTGTTTTTT	CASSPLATGELFF
.	14	.	TRBJ2-3	TRBV27	TGTGCCAGCAGTTTAGCGGGGCGCACAGATACGCAGTATTTT	CASSLAGRTDTQYF
.	15	.	TRBJ1-1	TRBV5-4	TGTGCCAGCAGCTCCGGGTGGTTGGGGAACACTGAAGCTTTCTTT	CASSSGWLGNTEAFF
TRBD2	18	.	TRBJ2-5	TRBV7-2	TGTGCCATCAGCCTCCGGGTAGCGGGAGGGCCAAGCCAAGAGACCCAGTACTTC	CAISLRVAGGPSQETQYF
.	16	.	TRBJ1-2	TRBV2	TGTGCCAGCAGAGAGGGACCGGGACCGGGAGTCTATGGCTACCCCTTC	CASREGPGPGVYGYPF
.	14	.	TRBJ1-5	TRBV28	TGTGCCAGCTCGCAGGGGTTTAGCAATCAGCCCCAGCATTTT	CASSQGFSNQPQHF
TRBD1	14	few	TRBJ2-7	TRBV13	TGTGCCAGCAGCTGGGGGACAGGGGGCCTCGAGCAGTACTTC	CASSWGTGGLEQYF
TRBD1	19	.	TRBJ1-1	TRBV6-1	TGTGCCAGCAGTGCAAGCTTGGGGGACAGGGTGAGGGAGAACACTGAAGCTTTCTTT	CASSASLGDRVRENTEAFF
TRBD1	14	.	TRBJ2-7	TRBV27	TGTGCCAGCAGTTCCGGCACAGGGGGCTACGAGCAGTACTTC	CASSSGTGGYEQYF
.	12	.	TRBJ1-1	TRBV6-1	TGTGCCAGCAGTATCCGGGACATTGAAGCTTTCTTT	CASSIRDIEAFF
.	14	.	TRBJ2-5	TRBV5-1	TGCGCCAGCAGCCCACAGGGACCAAAAGAGACCCAGTACTTC	CASSPQGPKETQYF
TRBD2	15	.	TRBJ2-3	TRBV30	TGTGCCCGGAGGGTAGCGGGGGGGACGACCGATACGCAGTATTTT	CARRVAGGTTDTQYF
TRBD1	14	.	TRBJ2-7	TRBV18	TGTGCCAGCTCACCCCGGACAGGACCATACGAGCAGTACTTC	CASSPRTGPYEQYF
TRBD1	14	.	TRBJ1-2	TRBV5-4	TGTGCCAGCAGCTTGTATTCCCGGGACAGCCTCTACACCTTC	CASSLYSRDSLYTF
TRBD2	17	.	TRBJ2-7	TRBV28	TGTGCCAGCAGTCCTAGCGGGAGTGGCCCTTTATCCTACGAGCAGTACTTC	CASSPSGSGPLSYEQYF
.	14	.	TRBJ1-5	TRBV28	TGTGCCAGCAGTTGGGCCAGGGCCAATCAGCCCCAGCATTTT	CASSWARANQPQHF
TRBD1	14	.	TRBJ1-4	TRBV5-1	TGCGCCAGCAGCGAAGGACAGGGGGTTGAAAAACTGTTTTTT	CASSEGQGVEKLFF
TRBD1	15	.	TRBJ1-5	TRBV6-5	TGTGCCAGCAGTTATCAGAAGGGGGCCAATCAGCCCCAGCATTTT	CASSYQKGANQPQHF
TRBD2	17	.	TRBJ2-1	TRBV2	TGTGCCAGCAATCCGTTAGCGGGAGCCTCCTCCTACAATGAGCAGTTCTTC	CASNPLAGASSYNEQFF
TRBD1	15	once	TRBJ2-3	TRBV2	TGTGCCAGCAGTGCCCCGACAGGGTTCACAGATACGCAGTATTTT	CASSAPTGFTDTQYF
.	13	.	TRBJ2-2	TRBV6-5	TGTGCCAGCACCGTGCCCCAGGGCGGGGAGCTGTTTTTT	CASTVPQGGELFF
TRBD1	16	.	TRBJ2-5	TRBV4-3	TGCGCCAGCAGCTTGGGGCGACAGGGGGCTTCGGGGACCCAGTACTTC	CASSLGRQGASGTQYF
.	15	.	TRBJ2-4	TRBV6-5	TGTGCCAGCAGTTCGCAGTCCTCCGGGACTTTCATTCAGTACTTC	CASSSQSSGTFIQYF
TRBD2	17	.	TRBJ2-2	TRBV19	TGTGCCAGTAGTATCATTCCGACTAGCGGGAGAACCGGGGAGCTGTTTTTT	CASSIIPTSGRTGELFF
TRBD2	19	few	TRBJ2-7	TRBV7-9	TGTGCCAGCAGCTCCCGTAATCCCGGGACTAGCGGGAGCACCTACGAGCAGTACTTC	CASSSRNPGTSGSTYEQYF
.	16	.	TRBJ1-2	TRBV13	TGTGCCAGCAGCTTAACTGGGACAAACCCGATCTATGGCTACACCTTC	CASSLTGTNPIYGYTF
.	15	.	TRBJ1-2	TRBV6-1	TGTGCCAGCAGTGAAGCGCGGCAGGGGAGCTATGGCTACACCTTC	CASSEARQGSYGYTF
TRBD1	14	.	TRBJ2-7	TRBV15	TGTGCCACCAGCCCAGGGGGCAATTCCTACGAGCAGTACTTC	CATSPGGNSYEQYF
TRBD1	14	.	TRBJ2-7	TRBV27	TGTGCCAGCAGTTTATACGGACAGGGGAATAAGCAGTACTTC	CASSLYGQGNKQYF
.	15	.	TRBJ2-1	TRBV6-5	TGTGCCAGCAGGAGGTACAGGGGAGGCTACAATGAGCAGTTCTTC	CASRRYRGGYNEQFF
TRBD2	15	.	TRBJ2-3	TRBV7-7	TGTGCTAGCAGCCCCCCCAGCGGGGGCACAGATACGCAGTATTTT	CASSPPSGGTDTQYF
TRBD2	15	.	TRBJ2-5	TRBV7-9	TGTGCCAGCACCCTGGAGGGGACTAGCGCGGAGACCCAGTACTTC	CASTLEGTSAETQYF
TRBD1	15	.	TRBJ1-3	TRBV6-1	TGTGCCAGCAGCTTACAGGGGAGCTCTGGAAACACCATATATTTT	CASSLQGSSGNTIYF
.	15	.	TRBJ1-2	TRBV19	TGTGCCAGTAGTATCCCGGGCGGGGTCAGTTATGGCTACACCTTC	CASSIPGGVSYGYTF
.	15	.	TRBJ2-5	TRBV5-4	TGTGCCAGCAGCACGCCGGGACTGTACCAAGAGACCCAGTACTTC	CASSTPGLYQETQYF
TRBD1	14	.	TRBJ2-1	TRBV27	TGTGCCAGCAGTCCGGGACAGGCGTACAATGAGCAGTTCTTC	CASSPGQAYNEQFF
.	14	.	TRBJ2-5	TRBV7-2	TGTGCCAGCAGCCAGGGGCCTGAACGGCGGACCCAGTACTTC	CASSQGPERRTQYF
TRBD2	22	.	TRBJ2-1	TRBV19	TGTGCCAGTAGTATAGGTGAACCCGGGACTAGCGTTCATCTGAGCTCCTACAATGAGCAGTTCTTC	CASSIGEPGTSVHLSSYNEQFF
.	16	.	TRBJ2-3	TRBV11-3	TGTGCCAGCAGCTTGGGGGGTCGGTGGGGCACAGATACGCAGTATTTT	CASSLGGRWGTDTQYF
TRBD2	15	.	TRBJ2-3	TRBV9	TGTGCCAGCAGCGAGAGCGGGATCAGCACAGATACGCAGTATTTT	CASSESGISTDTQYF
.	16	.	TRBJ1-5	TRBV28	TGTGCCAGCAGTTTGGCCGGTCGGGGGGGGGATCAGCCCCAGCATTTT	CASSLAGRGGDQPQHF
.	16	.	TRBJ2-5	TRBV27	TGTGCCAGCAGTTTAAGAAGGGCTTCACGGGGAGAGACCCAGTACTTC	CASSLRRASRGETQYF
TRBD2	14	.	TRBJ2-1	TRBV4-2	TGTGCCAGCAGCCAACCTAGCGGGGGGAATGAGCAGTTCTTC	CASSQPSGGNEQFF
TRBD1	14	.	TRBJ2-7	TRBV4-3	TGCGCCAGCAGCCAAGATGACAGGGTGGGGGAGCAGTACTTC	CASSQDDRVGEQYF